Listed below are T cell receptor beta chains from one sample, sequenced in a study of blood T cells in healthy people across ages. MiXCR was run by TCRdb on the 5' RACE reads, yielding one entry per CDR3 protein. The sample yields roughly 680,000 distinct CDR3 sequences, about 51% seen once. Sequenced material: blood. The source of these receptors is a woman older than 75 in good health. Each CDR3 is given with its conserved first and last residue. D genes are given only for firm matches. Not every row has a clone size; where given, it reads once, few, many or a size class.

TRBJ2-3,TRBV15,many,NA,TGTGCCACCAGCAGAGATAGACCGTCAACAGATACGCAGTATTTT,CATSRDRPSTDTQYF
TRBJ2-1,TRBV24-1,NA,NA,TGTGCCACCAGTGATGCGCGGGCAGACAATGAGCAGTTCTTC,CATSDARADNEQFF
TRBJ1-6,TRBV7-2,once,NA,TGTGCCAGCAGAATCGACCATAATTCACCCCTCCACTTT,CASRIDHNSPLHF
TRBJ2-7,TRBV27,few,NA,TGTGCCAGCAGTTCCCAGGGTGAAGGCTCCTACAATGAGCAGTACTTC,CASSSQGEGSYNEQYF
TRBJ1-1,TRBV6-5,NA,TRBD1,TGTGCCAGTAGTTACTACTTCCGGGACAGGGGGGACACTGAATCTTTCTTT,CASSYYFRDRGDTESFF
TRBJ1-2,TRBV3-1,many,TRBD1,TGTGCCAGCAGCCAAGAGTCGGTCAGGGGGCGCGTTGGCTACACCTTC,CASSQESVRGRVGYTF
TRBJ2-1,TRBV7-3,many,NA,TGTGCCAGCAGCTCTTCCCCCGTGGGGGCTGAGCAGTTCTTC,CASSSSPVGAEQFF
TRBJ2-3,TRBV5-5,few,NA,TGTGCCAGCTGCAAGGGACTCCTGGCGGATACGCAGTATTTT,CASCKGLLADTQYF
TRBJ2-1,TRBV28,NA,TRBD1,TGTGCCAGCAGTTCCCATTTTAGGGACAGGGGGGCCCTAAGCTCCTACAATGAGCAGTTCTTC,CASSSHFRDRGALSSYNEQFF
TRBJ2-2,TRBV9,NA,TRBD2,TGTGCCAGCGGCGTAATGAGCGGGAGGGCAGCAGGGGAGCTGTTTTTT,CASGVMSGRAAGELFF
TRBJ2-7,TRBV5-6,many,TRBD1,TGTGCCAGCAGCCTCAGGGGGCGCGATTACGAGCAGTACTTC,CASSLRGRDYEQYF
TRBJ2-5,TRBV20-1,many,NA,TGCAGTGCTCCTCCGGTACTAGGCAAGGAGACCCAGTACTTC,CSAPPVLGKETQYF
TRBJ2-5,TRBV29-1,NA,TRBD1,TGCAGCGTCGCGGGACAGGGGGGAGAGCAGTACTTC,CSVAGQGGEQYF
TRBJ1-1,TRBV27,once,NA,TGTGCCAGCAGTGTCCGGGATCCCCCTGAAGCTTTCTTT,CASSVRDPPEAFF
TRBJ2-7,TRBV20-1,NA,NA,TGCAGTGCTAGAGAAGCGTCCCTCGGCTACGAGCAGTACTTC,CSAREASLGYEQYF
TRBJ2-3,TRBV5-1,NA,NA,TGCGCCAGCAGCTTGAACGGGGTGAATCCGGATACGCAGTATTTT,CASSLNGVNPDTQYF
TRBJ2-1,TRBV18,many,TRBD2,TGTGCCAGCTCACCGATACTAGCGGGAGTCGGTGAGCAGTTCTTC,CASSPILAGVGEQFF
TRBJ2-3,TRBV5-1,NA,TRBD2,TGCGCCAGCAGCTACCAAGCGGGGGGCAGCACAGATACGCAGTATTTT,CASSYQAGGSTDTQYF
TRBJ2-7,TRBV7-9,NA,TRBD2,TGTGCCAGCAGCCCAAGGACTAGCGGGAGTTCCAACGAGCAGTACTTC,CASSPRTSGSSNEQYF
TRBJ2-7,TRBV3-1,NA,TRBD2,TGTGCCAGCAGCCATTGGGGACTAGCGTTATCCTACGAGCAGTACTTC,CASSHWGLALSYEQYF
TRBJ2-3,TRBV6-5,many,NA,TGTGCCAGCAGCGGCTTCACGGATACGCAGTATTTT,CASSGFTDTQYF
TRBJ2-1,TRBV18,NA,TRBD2,TGTGCCAGCTCACTCGGACTAGCGGATTTGGGTGAGCAGTTCTTC,CASSLGLADLGEQFF
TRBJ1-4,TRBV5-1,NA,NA,TGCGCCAGCAGCTTGATTCCGGGGGCAGAAGAAAAACTGTTTTTT,CASSLIPGAEEKLFF
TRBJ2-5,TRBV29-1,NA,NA,TGCAGCGTTGTTCAGCGGGCGGCTAACAATGAGCAGTACTTC,CSVVQRAANNEQYF
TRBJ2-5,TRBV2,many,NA,TGTGCCAGCAGCTATAGGCCAGAGACCCAGTACTTC,CASSYRPETQYF
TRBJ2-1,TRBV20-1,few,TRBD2,TGCAGTGCTAGAGTTCCCCGGGAGGGCCCTCGGAATGAGCAGTTCTTC,CSARVPREGPRNEQFF
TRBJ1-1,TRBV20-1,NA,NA,TGCAGTGCTCCCATGGGAGGGTTTAGGACTGAAGCTTTCTTT,CSAPMGGFRTEAFF
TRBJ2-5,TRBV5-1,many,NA,TGCGCCAGCAGTCGAGCCGGGCGACAAGAGACCCAGTACTTC,CASSRAGRQETQYF
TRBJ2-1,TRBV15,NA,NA,TGTGCCACCAGCAGAGCAGGATTCAGCGGCAATGAGCAGTTCTTC,CATSRAGFSGNEQFF
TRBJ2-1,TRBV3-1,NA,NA,TGTGCCAGCAGCCCCTTCCAAGAGACCCAGTTCTTC,CASSPFQETQFF
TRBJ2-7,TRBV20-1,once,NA,TGCAGTGCTAGATGGGAGAGCTCCTACGAGCAGTACTTC,CSARWESSYEQYF
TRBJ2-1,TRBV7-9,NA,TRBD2,TGTGCCAGCAGCACCTTGGGACTAGCGGGAGACCCACCCTACAATGAGCAGTTCTTC,CASSTLGLAGDPPYNEQFF
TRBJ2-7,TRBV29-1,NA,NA,TGCAGCGTTATCCGGCAGTCAACCTACGAGCAGTACTTC,CSVIRQSTYEQYF
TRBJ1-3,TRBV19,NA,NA,TGTGCCAGCCCCGGTGGCGCTTCTGGAAACACCATATATTTT,CASPGGASGNTIYF
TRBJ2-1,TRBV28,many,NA,TGTGCCAGCAGTTCATTGCCCCAGTTCTTC,CASSSLPQFF
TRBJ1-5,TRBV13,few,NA,TGTGCCAGCAGGCGGGGTCTAGGCAATCAGCCCCAGCATTTT,CASRRGLGNQPQHF
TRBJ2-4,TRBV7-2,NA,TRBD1,TGTGCCAGCAGCTCCCCTGACAGGGGACGGGTCGCGGACATTCAGTACTTC,CASSSPDRGRVADIQYF
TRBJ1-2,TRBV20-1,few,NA,TGCAGTCTTCTCGTTTCGGACTATGGCTACACCTTC,CSLLVSDYGYTF
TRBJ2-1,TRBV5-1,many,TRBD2,TGCGCCAGCAGCTTGCTCGGGACTAGCGCCTACAATGAGCAGTTCTTC,CASSLLGTSAYNEQFF
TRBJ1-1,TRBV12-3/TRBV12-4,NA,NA,TGTGCCAGCAGTTTAACCATGAGCACTGAAGCTTTCTTT,CASSLTMSTEAFF
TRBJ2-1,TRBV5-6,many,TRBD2,TGTGCCAGCAGCTTGCGACCTAGCGGGAACAATGAGCAGTTCTTC,CASSLRPSGNNEQFF
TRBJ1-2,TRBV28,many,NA,TGTGCCAGCAGACCCACGACCCGTCCCTACACCTTC,CASRPTTRPYTF
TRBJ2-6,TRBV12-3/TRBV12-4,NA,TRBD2,TGTGCCAGCAGTCCTGGACTAGCTGGGGCCAACGTCCTGACTTTC,CASSPGLAGANVLTF
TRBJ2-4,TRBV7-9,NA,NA,TGTGCCAGCAGCTCTTACAGGGTTGGACTATCTCTAGCCAAAAACATTCAGTACTTC,CASSSYRVGLSLAKNIQYF
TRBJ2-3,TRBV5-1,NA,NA,TGCGCCAGCAGCTCGACCTTCCCTCCAACTAGCACAGATACGCAGTATTTT,CASSSTFPPTSTDTQYF
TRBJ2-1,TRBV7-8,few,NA,TGTGCCAGCAGCGCCCTTCTTGATGGTGAGCAGTTCTTC,CASSALLDGEQFF
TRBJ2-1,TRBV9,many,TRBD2,TGTGCCAGCAGCGTAGCTAATTCCGGGACTAGCGGGAAGGATGAGCAGTTCTTC,CASSVANSGTSGKDEQFF
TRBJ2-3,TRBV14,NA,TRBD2,TGTGCCAGCAGCCAGGACCCGGGACTAGCGGCAGATACGCAGTATTTT,CASSQDPGLAADTQYF
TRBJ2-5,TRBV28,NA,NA,TGTGCCAGCAGTTTTTGGGACCAGTACAATGAGCAGTACTTC,CASSFWDQYNEQYF
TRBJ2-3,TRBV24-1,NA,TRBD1,TGTGCCACCGGGACAGAGTTTGGGACAGATACGCAGTATTTT,CATGTEFGTDTQYF
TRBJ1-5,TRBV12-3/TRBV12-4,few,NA,TGTGCCAGCAGCCAAAACCGCGGGGGAGATTTAAATCAGCCCCAGCATTTT,CASSQNRGGDLNQPQHF
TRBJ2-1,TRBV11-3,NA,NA,TGTGCCAGCAGCTTACTCACAAGCTCCTACAATGAGCAGTTCTTC,CASSLLTSSYNEQFF
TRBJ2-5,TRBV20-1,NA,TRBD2,TGCAGTGCTAGAGATCCCGGGACTAGCGGGGGTCATGAGCAGTACTTC,CSARDPGTSGGHEQYF
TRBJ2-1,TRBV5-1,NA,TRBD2,TGCGCCAGCAGCGCCCAAGGCGGGGGGGCTGATGAGCAGTTCTTC,CASSAQGGGADEQFF
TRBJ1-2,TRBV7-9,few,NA,TGTGCCAGCAGCGTCGAGGGGGTTACATATGGCTACACCTTC,CASSVEGVTYGYTF
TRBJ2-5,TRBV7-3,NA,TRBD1,TGTGCCAGCAGCTTCTTGACAGGGGAGACCCAGTACTTC,CASSFLTGETQYF
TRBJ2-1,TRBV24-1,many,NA,TGTGCCACCAGTGATTTATGGCCGGGGGGCACCAATGAGCAGTTCTTC,CATSDLWPGGTNEQFF